This TCR beta chain was sequenced for a study of T cells in Graves' hyperthyroidism and ophthalmopathy. Study findings and constraints: In the blood, most expanded thyroid clonotypes above 0.001 appeared as well. Ophthalmopathy was distinguished from stable hyperthyroidism by 13 V-J signatures.

The CDR3 runs 12 residues. V dropped 7 bases and J dropped 9 bases, with 10 bases sitting between them. Germline-derived CDR1 and CDR2 are MDHEN and SYDVKM. Notes on this clonotype: Antigen unknown.

Each diagnosis was grounded in clinical symptoms, serum thyroxine and TRAb, thyroid ultrasound, and orbital computed tomography. 10 ml fresh peripheral blood yielded the PBMCs. There were TCR beta CDR3 regions amplified from RNA transcripts. The study used the HTBI primer set for a first-round RT-PCR of the TCR CDR3. MiXCR was run by TCRdb on the multiplex PCR reads, yielding one entry per CDR3 protein. The data contain about 640,000 distinct CDR3 sequences, less than 25% of them singletons. The J gene is TRBJ1-6, the V gene TRBV28, with D possibly being TRBD1 (5 bases). The sequenced material came from blood. This sequence was found in a man younger than 45 with Graves' ophthalmopathy. The CDR3 protein is CASMRGGSPLHF. CDR3 nucleotides: TGTGCCAGCATGAGGGGTGGTTCACCCCTCCACTTT.